The 22 T cell receptor beta chains given below trace back to one sample, sequenced in a study of shared clonotypes between healthy human individuals. Naive CD8 cells lacked CD45RO, underwent positive selection for CCR7 and left out terminally differentiated effector memory CD45RA+ cells. The table came from immunoSEQ multiplex PCR; TCRdb's copy has only in-frame clones and leaves some out. The table has about 820,000 clones, approximately 92% seen once. The sample comprised naive CD8+ T cells sorted from blood. These receptors were taken from a man aged 25 to 40 in good health.

Notes on this clone: Within the sample, other DNA sequences also encode this same CDR3. The chain couples TRBV27 to TRBJ2-3; D ambiguous. The CDR3 length is 15 residues. Germline CDR1 MNHEY, CDR2 SMNVEV (reference sequence). Trimming took off 1 base at V and 0 bases at J, with 8 bases between the two ends. The DNA for the CDR3 is TGTGCCAGCAGTTTATTGAGAGGAAGCACAGATACGCAGTATTTT. Protein product: CASSLLRGSTDTQYF.

The rearrangement links TRBV21-1 to TRBJ2-2. TRBV21-1 counts as a pseudogene. The CDR3 loop spans 19 amino acids. For the CDR3, the DNA is TGTGCCAGCAGCAAAGCCACCTGCCGTCAGGACCAACACACCGGGGAGCTGTTTTTT. As protein: CASSKATCRQDQHTGELFF.

CDR3 DNA sequence: TGCGCCAGCAGTGAGTCAGGGACTAGCGGGAGTGATGAGCAGTACTTC. Residues: CASSESGTSGSDEQYF. This chain uses TRBV10-2 with TRBJ2-7; 14 nucleotides match TRBD2. The germline V gene has CDR1 WSHSY and CDR2 SAAADI. This CDR3 spans 16 amino acids. Losses at the gene ends were 0 bases for V and 7 bases for J; bases not matched to a gene: 5.

This clone was picked up a small number of times. The V gene is TRBV27, the J gene TRBJ2-1, with 8 nucleotides matching TRBD2. After removal of 0 bases from V and 7 bases from J, the junction contained 5 bases not matched to a gene. The CDR3 extends over 15 amino acids. In germline, CDR1 is MNHEY, CDR2 SMNVEV (reference sequence). CDR3 sequence (DNA): TGTGCCAGCAGTTTATCGGCGGGAGGATCGAATGAGCAGTTCTTC. Translation: CASSLSAGGSNEQFF.

V is TRBV19 and J is TRBJ2-3; 7 nucleotides align to TRBD2. With V trimmed by 6 bases and J by 0 bases, 6 bases remained unmatched. The CDR3 is 15 amino acids. Germline CDR1 reads LNHDA; CDR2 reads SQIVND (reference sequence). The CDR3 is CASSLGGGSTDTQYF. CDR3 bases: TGTGCCAGTAGCCTGGGGGGAGGGAGCACAGATACGCAGTATTTT.

The chain links TRBV11-2 to TRBJ1-1; D remains unclear. Germline V CDR1 and CDR2: SGHAT, FQNNGV. The CDR3 is 14 residues long. Trimming shortened V by 3 bases and J by 4 bases, and 12 bases separated the two germline ends. In DNA, the CDR3 is TGTGCCAGCAGCTTCCAGGTAATGGGCACTGAAGCTTTCTTT. Its protein product is CASSFQVMGTEAFF.

V usage is TRBV7-9 and J usage is TRBJ2-3; D remains unclear. V was shortened by 2 bases and J by 8 bases, with 8 bases between the two germline ends. Per the germline V gene, CDR1 is SEHNR and CDR2 is FQNEAQ (reference sequence). CDR3 length equals 12 residues. CDR3 region: CASSLMLGTQYF. DNA for the CDR3: TGTGCCAGCAGCTTAATGCTTGGTACGCAGTATTTT.

The chain has TRBV12-2 and TRBJ2-3; TRBD1 is the table's D call, not checked against the DNA. TRBV12-2 is flagged as a pseudogene. This CDR3 region has 14 residues. This CDR3 reads CASRNNLSPDTQYF. The DNA of the CDR3 is TGTGCAAGTCGCAACAATCTTTCCCCAGATACGCAGTATTTT.

The V call is TRBV28, the J call TRBJ1-1, with D tentatively TRBD1 (6 bases). Trimming left V 6 bases short and J 5 bases short, with 16 bases between. Germline V gene data show CDR1 as MDHEN and CDR2 as SYDVKM. This CDR3 is 14 amino acids long. This chain's CDR3 is CASRRQPGVTEAFF. In nucleotides, the CDR3 is TGTGCCAGCAGGCGACAGCCAGGGGTAACTGAAGCTTTCTTT.

The rearrangement joins TRBV15 to TRBJ2-7; 10 nucleotides match TRBD2. The length of the CDR3 is 16 residues. V lost 0 bases to trimming and J lost 5 bases; unmatched junction nucleotides: 7. Germline V CDR1 and CDR2: LNHNV, YYDKDF (reference sequence). The CDR3 DNA follows: TGTGCCACCAGCAGAGAAAGGGGGACTAGCGTAAACGAGCAGTACTTC. It codes for CATSRERGTSVNEQYF.

The V call is TRBV28, the J call TRBJ1-2; D ambiguous. In germline, CDR1 is MDHEN, CDR2 SYDVKM. There are 14 residues in the CDR3. Trimming left V 7 bases short and J 4 bases short, with 16 bases between. CDR3 coding DNA: TGTGCCAGCAACCCTTCCTGGCAGATCTATGGCTACACCTTC. Its translation is CASNPSWQIYGYTF.

Remarks on this clone: Other DNA variants within this sample encode the same CDR3. The genes are TRBV27 and TRBJ2-7, with a possible D match to TRBD2 (6 bases). V lost 3 bases and J lost 0, with 9 bases in between. Germline CDR1 MNHEY, CDR2 SMNVEV (reference sequence). The CDR3 is 14 amino acids. CDR3 loop: CASSFLGSSYEQYF. CDR3 sequence (DNA): TGTGCCAGCAGTTTTCTCGGGAGCTCCTACGAGCAGTACTTC.

The chain combines TRBV10-3 with TRBJ2-7; the D is unclear. The CDR3 spans 11 residues. Germline CDR1 and CDR2: ENHRY and SYGVKD. Trimming cost V 6 bases and J 3 bases, with 6 bases left between them. CDR3 in amino acids: CAIRENYEQYF. The CDR3, as DNA: TGTGCCATCAGGGAGAACTACGAGCAGTACTTC.

The chain has TRBV25-1 and TRBJ1-1, with 7 bases that match TRBD1. The CDR3 covers 12 residues. Germline CDR1 and CDR2: MGHDK and SYGVNS. V lost 9 bases to trimming and J lost 4 bases; unmatched junction nucleotides: 5. CDR3 residues: CASKTGFTEAFF. Here the CDR3 DNA reads TGTGCCAGTAAGACAGGGTTCACTGAAGCTTTCTTT.

This clone was detected ten times or more. V is TRBV6-1 and J is TRBJ2-7, with D uncertain. Trimming removed 1 base at V and 0 bases at J, with 7 bases between. Looked up from germline, CDR1 is MNHNS and CDR2 is SASEGT. CDR3 length: 14 residues. The DNA for the CDR3 is TGTGCCAGCAGTGAAGGAGACGGCTCCTACGAGCAGTACTTC. It specifies CASSEGDGSYEQYF.

The chain employs TRBV21-1 and TRBJ2-5; TRBD2, the D gene given by the table, was not confirmed from the DNA. TRBV21-1 is a pseudogene. The CDR3 is 14 residues long. CDR3 amino acids: CASYNREGLETQYF. The CDR3 DNA sequence: TGTGCCAGCTACAACAGGGAGGGCTTGGAGACCCAGTACTTC.

The CDR3 bases are TGTGCCATCAGTGTTGGCGGGAGTACGGATGAGCAGTTCTTC. Translation: CAISVGGSTDEQFF. The chain recombines TRBV10-3 with TRBJ2-1; 7 bases line up with TRBD2. Germline CDR1 reads ENHRY; CDR2 reads SYGVKD. The CDR3 is made up of 14 amino acids. With V trimmed by 4 bases and J by 8 bases, 8 bases remained unmatched.

V gene TRBV10-1 combines with J gene TRBJ2-1, with 8 bases matching TRBD2. This CDR3 spans 16 amino acids. The V gene's germline CDR1 is WNHNN and CDR2 SYGVQD (reference sequence). The ends lost 0 bases at V and 3 bases at J; junction bases unmatched: 4. Written as DNA, the CDR3 is TGCGCCAGCAGTGAGTCTAGCGGGAATAACTACAATGAGCAGTTCTTC. Its translation is CASSESSGNNYNEQFF.

The CDR3 here is CASRKTGYVDTEAFF. CDR3 DNA: TGTGCCAGCAGAAAGACAGGGTACGTCGACACTGAAGCTTTCTTT. The V call is TRBV28, the J call TRBJ1-1; 7 nucleotides match TRBD1. Germline V gene sequence: CDR1 MDHEN, CDR2 SYDVKM. V trimming: 6 bases; J trimming: 3 bases; junction bases outside the gene matches: 10. The CDR3 consists of 15 residues.

DNA of the CDR3: TGTGCCAGCAGCACCCCACTAGCGGGAGCGGATACGCAGTATTTT. Amino acid sequence: CASSTPLAGADTQYF. The rearrangement links TRBV7-2 to TRBJ2-3, with 11 bases fitting TRBD2. V lost 5 bases and J lost 6; bases outside the gene matches: 7. This CDR3 contains 15 residues. Germline CDR1 SGHTA, CDR2 FQGNSA.

V gene TRBV19 combines with J gene TRBJ1-1; no clear D gene. There are 20 residues in the CDR3. CDR1 LNHDA and CDR2 SQIVND come from the germline V gene (reference sequence). Trimming took 2 bases from V and 2 from J, leaving 27 bases between them. CDR3 in DNA: TGTGCCAGTAGTATAATAGTGGGCGGGCCAGAGCAACCCCATAACACTGAAGCTTTCTTT. This encodes CASSIIVGGPEQPHNTEAFF. The variable domain in full, completed from reference TRBV19 and TRBJ1-1, reads DGGITQSPKYLFRKEGQNVTLSCEQNLNHDAMYWYRQDPGQGLRLIYYSQIVNDFQKGDIAEGYSVSREKKESFPLTVTSAQKNPTAFYLCASSIIVGGPEQPHNTEAFFGQGTRLTVV.

The gene calls are TRBV4-1 and TRBJ2-7; possibly TRBD1 or TRBD2 for D (7 bases each). The CDR3 consists of 17 residues. The V gene lost 1 base and the J gene lost 1 base, with 17 bases spanning the gap. CDR1 is MGHRA and CDR2 is YSYEKL in the germline V gene. Here the CDR3 DNA reads TGCGCCAGCAGCCAAGGCCCCAGGGGGGGGACATCCTACGAGCAGTACTTC. This encodes CASSQGPRGGTSYEQYF.